The 15 T cell receptor beta chains in this list originate from one sample, sequenced in a study of long-term antiretroviral therapy in people with HIV. The immunoSEQ assay was v3.0, run at survey level. TCRdb's table, derived via immunoSEQ multiplex PCR, lists solely in-frame clones and lacks some. The sample lists about 25,000 clones; under 80% were seen once. Sequenced here: unsorted PBMCs, sampled 1.1 years before starting antiretroviral therapy. All receptors come from a woman aged 40 to 50 with HIV.

The table lists this clone with a count of one. This chain joins TRBV5-5 and TRBJ1-2; 8 nucleotides agree with TRBD1. Trimming at V came to 2 bases and at J to 6 bases, leaving 9 bases not matched to a gene. The CDR3 extends over 15 amino acids. Germline loops: CDR1 SGHKS, CDR2 YYEKEE (reference sequence). CDR3 in amino acids: CASSFFRQGRDGYTF. Here the CDR3 DNA reads TGTGCCAGCAGCTTCTTCCGACAGGGGCGGGATGGCTACACCTTC.

V gene TRBV7-9 combines with J gene TRBJ1-1; D unresolved. Germline loops: CDR1 SEHNR, CDR2 FQNEAQ (reference sequence). Trimming removed 0 bases at V and 1 base at J, with 3 bases between. This CDR3 comprises 13 residues. In DNA, the CDR3 is TGTGCCAGCAGCTTAGCAGAGAACACTGAAGCTTTCTTT. Translating it yields CASSLAENTEAFF.

Only one count was recorded for this clone. The chain uses TRBV4-2 and TRBJ1-5; the D is unclear. The CDR3 covers 15 residues. Looked up from germline, CDR1 is LGHNA and CDR2 is YNFKEQ. Trimming left V 2 bases short and J 7 bases short, with 15 bases between. CDR3 residues: CASSQTHLYGQPQHF. The CDR3 region has the DNA TGTGCCAGCAGCCAAACCCACCTCTACGGGCAGCCCCAGCATTTT.

The chain carries TRBV5-1 and TRBJ1-1; 8 bases agree with TRBD1. In germline, CDR1 is SGHRS, CDR2 YFSETQ. The CDR3 is 14 amino acids. V gave up 1 base and J gave up 5 bases; unmatched junction bases: 4. CDR3 coding DNA: TGCGCCAGCAGCTTGACAGGGGGAAATACTGAAGCTTTCTTT. It yields the protein CASSLTGGNTEAFF.

CDR3 amino acids: CASSGTGENEKLFF. CDR3 DNA: TGCGCCAGCAGCGGGACAGGGGAAAATGAAAAACTGTTTTTT. The gene calls are TRBV4-1 and TRBJ1-4; 10 bases are a match to TRBD1. Germline V gene sequence: CDR1 MGHRA, CDR2 YSYEKL. CDR3 length equals 14 residues. The junction had 2 bases not matched to a gene; V was cut back by 5 bases and J by 5 bases.

CDR3 bases: TGTGCCAGCAGTGAATCTAGTGGCGCAGATACGCAGTATTTT. This translates into CASSESSGADTQYF. The chain carries TRBV6-1 and TRBJ2-3; no clear D gene. V was shortened by 2 bases and J by 4 bases, with 10 bases between the two germline ends. Per germline, CDR1 MNHNS and CDR2 SASEGT. The CDR3 has 14 residues.

The chain links TRBV6-5 to TRBJ1-2; possibly TRBD1 for D (5 bases). The CDR3 loop spans 15 amino acids. CDR1 and CDR2 from the germline V gene are MNHEY and SVGAGI. With 0 bases removed from V and 5 bases from J, the gap between germline ends came to 13 bases. This CDR3 is CASSYSGTGVYGYTF. In nucleotides, the CDR3 is TGTGCCAGCAGTTACTCAGGGACGGGAGTATATGGCTACACCTTC.

The chain has TRBV19 and TRBJ1-2; 9 positions match TRBD1. The CDR3 has 13 amino acids. The germline gives CDR1 LNHDA, CDR2 SQIVND (reference sequence). V lost 6 bases to trimming and J lost 8 bases; unmatched junction nucleotides: 7. CDR3 bases: TGTGCCAGTAGGCGACAGGGGGAAGAGGGCTACACCTTC. Protein sequence: CASRRQGEEGYTF.

The rearrangement joins TRBV4-2 to TRBJ1-2; D unclear. The CDR3 has 16 amino acids. Germline CDR1 is LGHNA and CDR2 is YNFKEQ. The V and J ends lost 0 bases and 8 bases respectively, with 19 bases between them. This chain's CDR3 is CASSQDKFGSRSGYTF. The CDR3 DNA follows: TGTGCCAGCAGCCAAGATAAGTTCGGCAGTAGGAGCGGCTACACCTTC.

The chain uses TRBV10-2 and TRBJ1-1; D gene uncertain. V was shortened by 2 bases and J by 5 bases, with 9 bases between the two germline ends. The germline V gene has CDR1 WSHSY and CDR2 SAAADI. CDR3 size: 13 residues. The CDR3 coding sequence is TGCGCCAGCAGTGAGAACCGGGGAACTGAAGCTTTCTTT. Its translation is CASSENRGTEAFF.

The chain employs TRBV10-3 and TRBJ1-2, with D hard to call. The ends were cut back, 2 bases at V and 4 bases at J, with 11 bases in the middle. The CDR3 contains 14 residues. Germline CDR1 is ENHRY and CDR2 is SYGVKD. The CDR3 loop is CAISEPGLTYGYTF. CDR3 in DNA: TGTGCCATCAGTGAGCCGGGCCTGACCTATGGCTACACCTTC.

Sample share makes this clone medium-sized. Here the CDR3 reads CASSFGTAYEQYF. CDR3 coding DNA: TGCGCCAGCAGCTTCGGGACAGCCTACGAGCAGTACTTC. The V gene is TRBV5-1, the J gene TRBJ2-7, with 7 nucleotides matching TRBD1. With 2 bases clipped from V and 2 bases from J, the junction kept 1 base outside the gene matches. CDR3 size: 13 residues. CDR1 SGHRS and CDR2 YFSETQ come from the germline V gene.

V usage is TRBV6-6 and J usage is TRBJ1-2, with TRBD1 matching 7 bases. The CDR3 consists of 14 residues. Germline V CDR1 and CDR2: MNHNY, SVGAGI (reference sequence). V was clipped by 6 bases and J by 4 bases; unmatched bases: 8. This CDR3 is CASSPSTGVYGYTF. CDR3 in DNA: TGTGCCAGCAGCCCCTCCACAGGGGTCTATGGCTACACCTTC.

The V call is TRBV7-9, the J call TRBJ1-1; D is possibly TRBD1 (6 bases). The germline gives CDR1 SEHNR, CDR2 FQNEAQ (reference sequence). Between the trimmed V and J ends, which lost 2 bases and 5 bases, there was a span of 12 bases. This CDR3 spans 14 amino acids. The CDR3 loop reads CASSLPGVETEAFF. The CDR3 bases are TGTGCCAGCAGCTTACCAGGGGTAGAAACTGAAGCTTTCTTT.

This clone is termed medium-sized. The chain carries TRBV29-1 and TRBJ1-2; D remains ambiguous. V lost 2 bases, J lost 6 bases, and 7 bases lay in between. In germline, CDR1 is SQVTM, CDR2 ANQGSEA. CDR3 length: 11 residues. The CDR3 spells CSVELPDGYTF. The CDR3 nucleotides read TGCAGCGTTGAATTACCCGATGGCTACACCTTC.